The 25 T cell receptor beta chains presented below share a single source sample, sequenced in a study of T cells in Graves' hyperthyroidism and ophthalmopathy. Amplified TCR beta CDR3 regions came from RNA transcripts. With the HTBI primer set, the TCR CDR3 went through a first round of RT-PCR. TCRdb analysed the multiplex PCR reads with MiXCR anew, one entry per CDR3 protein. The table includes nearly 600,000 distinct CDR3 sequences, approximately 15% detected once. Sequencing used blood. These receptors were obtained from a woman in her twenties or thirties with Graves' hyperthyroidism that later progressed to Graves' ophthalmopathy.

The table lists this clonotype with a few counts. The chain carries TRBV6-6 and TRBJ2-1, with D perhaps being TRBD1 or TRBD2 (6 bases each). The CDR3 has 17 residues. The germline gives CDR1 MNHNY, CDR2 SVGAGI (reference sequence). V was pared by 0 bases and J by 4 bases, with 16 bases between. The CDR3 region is CASSYSIGGTGYNEQFF. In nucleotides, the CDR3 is TGTGCCAGCAGTTACTCGATCGGGGGCACGGGATACAATGAGCAGTTCTTC.

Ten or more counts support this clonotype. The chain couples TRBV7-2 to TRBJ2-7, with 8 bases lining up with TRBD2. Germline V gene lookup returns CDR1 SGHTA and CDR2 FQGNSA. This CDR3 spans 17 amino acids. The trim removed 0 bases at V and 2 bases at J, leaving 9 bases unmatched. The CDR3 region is CASSLASRGRYPYEQYF. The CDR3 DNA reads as TGTGCCAGCAGCTTAGCGTCTCGCGGGAGGTACCCCTACGAGCAGTACTTC.

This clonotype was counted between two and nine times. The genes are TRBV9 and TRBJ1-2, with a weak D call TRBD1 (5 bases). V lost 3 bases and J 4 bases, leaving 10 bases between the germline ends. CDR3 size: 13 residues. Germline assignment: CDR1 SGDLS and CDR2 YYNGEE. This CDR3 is CASSARESYGYTF. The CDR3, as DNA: TGTGCCAGCAGCGCCAGGGAAAGCTATGGCTACACCTTC.

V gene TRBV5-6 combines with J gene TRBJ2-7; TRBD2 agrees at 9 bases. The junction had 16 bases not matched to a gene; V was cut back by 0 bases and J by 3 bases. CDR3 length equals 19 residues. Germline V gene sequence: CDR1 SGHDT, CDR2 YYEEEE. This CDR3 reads CASSLEGAGGPLLGYEQYF. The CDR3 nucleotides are TGTGCCAGCAGCTTGGAGGGGGCGGGAGGGCCTCTACTTGGCTACGAGCAGTACTTC.

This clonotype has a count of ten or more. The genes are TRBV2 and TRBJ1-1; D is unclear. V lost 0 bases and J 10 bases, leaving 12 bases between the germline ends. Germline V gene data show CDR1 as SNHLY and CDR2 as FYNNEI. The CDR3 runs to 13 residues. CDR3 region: CASSEASSPIAFF. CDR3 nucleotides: TGTGCCAGCAGTGAAGCCTCTAGTCCCATAGCTTTCTTT.

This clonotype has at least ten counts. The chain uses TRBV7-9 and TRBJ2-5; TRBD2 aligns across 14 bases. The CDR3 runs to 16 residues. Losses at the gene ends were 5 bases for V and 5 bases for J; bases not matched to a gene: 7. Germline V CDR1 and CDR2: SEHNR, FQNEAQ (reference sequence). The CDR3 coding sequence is TGTGCCAGCAGCCCACGACTAGCGGGAGGGTTGGAGACCCAGTACTTC. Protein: CASSPRLAGGLETQYF.

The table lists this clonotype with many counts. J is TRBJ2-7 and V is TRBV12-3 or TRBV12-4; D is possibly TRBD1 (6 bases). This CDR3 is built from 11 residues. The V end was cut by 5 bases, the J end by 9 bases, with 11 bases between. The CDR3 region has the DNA TGTGCCAGCAGTCCCGGACAGAGGCAGTACTTC. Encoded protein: CASSPGQRQYF.

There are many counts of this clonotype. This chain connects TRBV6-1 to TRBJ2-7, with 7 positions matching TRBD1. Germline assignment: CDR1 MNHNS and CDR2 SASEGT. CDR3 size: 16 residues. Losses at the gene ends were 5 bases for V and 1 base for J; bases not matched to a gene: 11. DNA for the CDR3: TGTGCCAGCAGTTCATCCGGGACAGCAATTTCCTACGAGCAGTACTTC. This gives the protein CASSSSGTAISYEQYF.

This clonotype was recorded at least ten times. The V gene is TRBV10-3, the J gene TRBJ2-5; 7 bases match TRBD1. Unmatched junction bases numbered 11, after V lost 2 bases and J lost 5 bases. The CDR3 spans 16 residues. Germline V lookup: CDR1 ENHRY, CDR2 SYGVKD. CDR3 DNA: TGTGCCATCAGTGAGGCCAGGGACAGTAAGAGGGAGACCCAGTACTTC. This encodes CAISEARDSKRETQYF.

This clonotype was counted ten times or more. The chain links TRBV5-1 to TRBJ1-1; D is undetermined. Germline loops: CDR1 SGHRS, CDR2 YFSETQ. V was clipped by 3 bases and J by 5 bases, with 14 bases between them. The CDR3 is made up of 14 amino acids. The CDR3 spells CASSYAGAETEAFF. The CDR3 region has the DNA TGCGCCAGCAGCTATGCGGGCGCGGAGACTGAAGCTTTCTTT.

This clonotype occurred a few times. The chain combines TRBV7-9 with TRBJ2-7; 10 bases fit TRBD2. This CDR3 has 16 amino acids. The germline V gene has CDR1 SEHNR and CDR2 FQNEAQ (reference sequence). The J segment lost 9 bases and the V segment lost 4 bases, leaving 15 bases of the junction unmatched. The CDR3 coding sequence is TGTGCCAGCAGCTCAAGCTGGCTAGCGGGAGTATCCGGGCAGTACTTC. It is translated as CASSSSWLAGVSGQYF.

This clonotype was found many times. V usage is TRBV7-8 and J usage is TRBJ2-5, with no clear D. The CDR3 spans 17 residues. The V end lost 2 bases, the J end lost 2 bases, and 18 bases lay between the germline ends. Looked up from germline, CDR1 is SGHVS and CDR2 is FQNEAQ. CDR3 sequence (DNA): TGTGCCAGCAGCTTAAGGCAGATGGCCATTCTACAAGAGACCCAGTACTTC. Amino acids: CASSLRQMAILQETQYF. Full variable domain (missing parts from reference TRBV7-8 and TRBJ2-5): GAGVSQSPRYKVAKRGQDVALRCDPISGHVSLFWYQQALGQGPEFLTYFQNEAQLDKSGLPSDRFFAERPEGSVSTLKIQRTQQEDSAVYLCASSLRQMAILQETQYFGPGTRLLVL.

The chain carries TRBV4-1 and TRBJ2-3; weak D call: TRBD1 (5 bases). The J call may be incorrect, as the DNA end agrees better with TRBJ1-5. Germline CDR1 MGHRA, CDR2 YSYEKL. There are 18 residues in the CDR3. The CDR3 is CASSPLGASGRGTDTQHF. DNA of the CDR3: TGCGCCAGCAGCCCCCTCGGGGCCAGCGGGAGGGGCACAGATACGCAGCATTTT.

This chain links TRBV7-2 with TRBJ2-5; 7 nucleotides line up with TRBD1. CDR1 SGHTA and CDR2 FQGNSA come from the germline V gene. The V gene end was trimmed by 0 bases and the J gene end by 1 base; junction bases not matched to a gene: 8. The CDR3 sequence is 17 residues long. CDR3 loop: CASSLATTGASQETQYF. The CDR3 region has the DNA TGTGCCAGCAGCTTAGCCACAACAGGGGCGTCCCAAGAGACCCAGTACTTC.

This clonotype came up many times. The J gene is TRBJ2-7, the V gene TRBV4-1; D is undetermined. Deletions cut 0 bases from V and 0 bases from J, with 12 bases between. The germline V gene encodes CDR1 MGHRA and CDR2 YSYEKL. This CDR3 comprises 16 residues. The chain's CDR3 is CASSQDDGRPSYEQYF. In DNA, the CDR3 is TGCGCCAGCAGCCAAGATGACGGCAGGCCCTCCTACGAGCAGTACTTC.

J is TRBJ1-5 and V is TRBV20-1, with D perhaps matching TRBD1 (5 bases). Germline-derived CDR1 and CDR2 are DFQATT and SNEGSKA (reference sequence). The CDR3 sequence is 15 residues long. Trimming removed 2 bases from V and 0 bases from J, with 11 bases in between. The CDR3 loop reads CSARLGGGSNQPQHF. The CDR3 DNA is TGCAGTGCTAGACTCGGGGGGGGTAGCAATCAGCCCCAGCATTTT.

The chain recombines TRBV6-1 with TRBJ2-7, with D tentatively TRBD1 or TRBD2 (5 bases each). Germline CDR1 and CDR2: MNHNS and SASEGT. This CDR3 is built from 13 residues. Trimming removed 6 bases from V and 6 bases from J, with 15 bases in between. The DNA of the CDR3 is TGTGCCAGCAGCCCCCCCTCGGGGCCCGAGCAGTACTTC. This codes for CASSPPSGPEQYF.

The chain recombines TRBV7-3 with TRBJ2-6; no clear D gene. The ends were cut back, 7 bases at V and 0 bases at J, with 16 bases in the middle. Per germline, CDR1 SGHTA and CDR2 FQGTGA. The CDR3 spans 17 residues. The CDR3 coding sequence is TGTGCCAGCACCTTCGACTCTTCAACCTCTGGGGCCAACGTCCTGACTTTC. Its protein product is CASTFDSSTSGANVLTF.

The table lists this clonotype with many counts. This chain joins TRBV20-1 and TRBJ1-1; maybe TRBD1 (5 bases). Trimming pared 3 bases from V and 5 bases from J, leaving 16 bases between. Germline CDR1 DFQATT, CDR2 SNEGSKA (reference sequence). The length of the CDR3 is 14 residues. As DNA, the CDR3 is TGCAGTGCTAGTGTTCCGGGGGGACTAACTGAAGCTTTCTTT. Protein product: CSASVPGGLTEAFF.

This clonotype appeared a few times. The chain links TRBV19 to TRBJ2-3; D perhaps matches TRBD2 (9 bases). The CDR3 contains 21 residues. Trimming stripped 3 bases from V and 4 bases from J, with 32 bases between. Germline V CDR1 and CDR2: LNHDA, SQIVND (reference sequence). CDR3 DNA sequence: TGTGCCAGTAGTATGTATCCCCGGGGCAGGGGGCGCGTAGCGGGGGCAGATACGCAGTATTTT. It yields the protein CASSMYPRGRGRVAGADTQYF. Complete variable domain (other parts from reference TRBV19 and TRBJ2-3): DGGITQSPKYLFRKEGQNVTLSCEQNLNHDAMYWYRQDPGQGLRLIYYSQIVNDFQKGDIAEGYSVSREKKESFPLTVTSAQKNPTAFYLCASSMYPRGRGRVAGADTQYFGPGTRLTVL.

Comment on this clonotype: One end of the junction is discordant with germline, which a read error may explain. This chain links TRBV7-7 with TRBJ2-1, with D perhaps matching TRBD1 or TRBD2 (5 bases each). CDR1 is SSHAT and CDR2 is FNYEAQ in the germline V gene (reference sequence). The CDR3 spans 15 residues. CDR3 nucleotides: TGTGCTAGCAGTCACCGGGGCAGGCACTACAATGAGCAGTGCTTC. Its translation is CASSHRGRHYNEQCF. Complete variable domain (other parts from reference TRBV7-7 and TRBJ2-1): GAGVSQSPRYKVTKRGQDVTLRCDPISSHATLYWYQQALGQGPEFLTYFNYEAQPDKSGLPSDRFSAERPEGSISTLTIQRTEQRDSAMYRCASSHRGRHYNEQCFGPGTRLTVL.

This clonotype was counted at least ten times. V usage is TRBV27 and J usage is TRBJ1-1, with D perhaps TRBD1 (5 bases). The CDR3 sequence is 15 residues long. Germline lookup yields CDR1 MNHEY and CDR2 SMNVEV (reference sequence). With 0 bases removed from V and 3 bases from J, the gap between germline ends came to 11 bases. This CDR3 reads CASSLSDSVYTEAFF. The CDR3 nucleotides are TGTGCCAGCAGTTTATCTGACAGCGTATACACTGAAGCTTTCTTT.

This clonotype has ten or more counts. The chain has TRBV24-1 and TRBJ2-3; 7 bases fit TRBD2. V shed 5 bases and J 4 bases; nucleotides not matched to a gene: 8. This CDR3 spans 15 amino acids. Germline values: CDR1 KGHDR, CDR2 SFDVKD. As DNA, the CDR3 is TGTGCCACCAGTGGGCGGGAGAGGGGCGCAGATACGCAGTATTTT. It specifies CATSGRERGADTQYF.

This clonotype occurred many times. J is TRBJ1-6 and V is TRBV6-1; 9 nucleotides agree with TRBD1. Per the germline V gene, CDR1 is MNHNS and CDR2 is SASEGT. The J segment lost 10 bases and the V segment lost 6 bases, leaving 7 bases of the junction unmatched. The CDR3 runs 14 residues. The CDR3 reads CASSRDRVQSPLHF. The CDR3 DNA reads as TGTGCCAGCAGCCGGGACAGGGTTCAATCACCCCTCCACTTT.

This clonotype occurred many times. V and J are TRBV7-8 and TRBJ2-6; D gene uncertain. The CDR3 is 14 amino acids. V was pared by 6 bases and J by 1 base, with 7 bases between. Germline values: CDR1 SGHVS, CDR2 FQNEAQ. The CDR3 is CASRRRSGANVLTF. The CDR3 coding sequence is TGTGCCAGCAGACGGCGGTCTGGGGCCAACGTCCTGACTTTC. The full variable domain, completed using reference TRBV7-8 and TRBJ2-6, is GAGVSQSPRYKVAKRGQDVALRCDPISGHVSLFWYQQALGQGPEFLTYFQNEAQLDKSGLPSDRFFAERPEGSVSTLKIQRTQQEDSAVYLCASRRRSGANVLTFGAGSRLTVL.